This record looks at one TCR beta chain sequence and its context. TCRdb reanalysed the RT-PCR reads using MiXCR and keeps one entry per CDR3 protein. The table has about 680,000 distinct CDR3 sequences, approximately 15% seen once. From germline, CDR1 is SGHDN and CDR2 FVKESK. V shed 4 bases and J 7 bases; nucleotides not matched to a gene: 13. The CDR3 contains 16 residues. V gene TRBV14 combines with J gene TRBJ2-1; 7 nucleotides agree with TRBD2. The clonotype was recovered from a female donor in good health, serving as a healthy control. Material for sequencing was memory CD4+ T cells from blood. CDR3 coding DNA: TGTGCCAGCAGCCCCCCGGGGAGGGCCCTGGGGAATGAGCAGTTCTTC. Protein product: CASSPPGRALGNEQFF.